Listed below are T cell receptor beta chains from one sample, sequenced in a study of T cells in tuberculosis. Produced via immunoSEQ multiplex PCR; TCRdb's table is partial and in-frame only. The sample includes 25,000 to 35,000 clones, roughly 90% of them seen just once. The specimen sequenced was PBMCs. All receptors come from a donor between 5 and 29 years old with latent tuberculosis or without tuberculosis infection. Some clones in this sample may be carry-over from other donors' samples. Each CDR3 is given with its conserved first and last residue. The D gene is left open where the match is weak. Some rows mark clone size as missing; the rest say once, few, many or name a class of expanded clone.

CDR3aa	CDR3nt	j_gene	v_gene	abundance	d_gene
CASSVTGDLSPLHF	TGTGCCAGCAGCGTCACAGGGGACCTTTCACCCCTCCACTTT	TRBJ1-6	TRBV9	.	TRBD1
CASSLGLQGSEQFF	TGTGCCAGCAGCTTGGGATTACAGGGGAGTGAGCAGTTCTTC	TRBJ2-1	TRBV7-6	.	TRBD1
CASSLASGGAYEQYF	TGTGCCAGCAGCTTAGCTAGCGGGGGCGCGTACGAGCAGTACTTC	TRBJ2-7	TRBV7-2	.	TRBD2
CASRGGRGRNTEAFF	TGTGCCAGCAGAGGTGGGCGGGGTCGGAACACTGAAGCTTTCTTT	TRBJ1-1	TRBV6-6	.	.
CAISEQGSNEQFF	TGTGCCATCAGTGAGCAGGGTAGTAATGAGCAGTTCTTC	TRBJ2-1	TRBV10-3	.	.
CASTNNRDRGDVAFF	TGTGCCAGCACCAATAACCGAGACAGGGGAGATGTAGCTTTCTTT	TRBJ1-1	TRBV6-6	.	TRBD1
CASRRGGASNYGYTF	TGTGCCAGCAGGCGGGGGGGGGCCTCTAACTATGGCTACACCTTC	TRBJ1-2	TRBV2	.	.
CASQVGLTSTDTQYF	TGTGCCAGCCAGGTCGGCCTAACTAGCACAGATACGCAGTATTTT	TRBJ2-3	TRBV2	.	.
CASSLGVGSDGTDTQYF	TGCGCCAGCAGCCTGGGTGTGGGTAGCGATGGCACAGATACGCAGTATTTT	TRBJ2-3	TRBV5-1	.	.
CASSPDIYGYTF	TGTGCCAGCAGCCCTGACATCTATGGCTACACCTTC	TRBJ1-2	TRBV9	.	.
CASSLAGLIDTQYF	TGTGCCAGTAGTTTGGCGGGATTAATAGATACGCAGTATTTT	TRBJ2-3	TRBV19	.	.
CAWSVSGSNPLGYTF	TGTGCCTGGAGTGTATCAGGCAGTAACCCCCTTGGCTACACCTTC	TRBJ1-2	TRBV30	.	.
CASSSIGDSILSSAFF	TGTGCCAGTAGTAGCATAGGGGACTCAATTCTATCTAGTGCGTTCTTC	TRBJ2-1	TRBV19	.	.
CASRHGQSNQPQHF	TGTGCCAGCAGACATGGTCAGAGCAATCAGCCCCAGCATTTT	TRBJ1-5	TRBV27	.	.
CASRYPGSSYNEQFF	TGTGCCAGCAGATACCCGGGAAGCTCCTACAATGAGCAGTTCTTC	TRBJ2-1	TRBV11-2	.	.
CASSLGQGKNTEAFF	TGTGCCAGCAGCTTAGGCCAGGGGAAAAACACTGAAGCTTTCTTT	TRBJ1-1	TRBV7-6	.	.
CASSSQGGTEAFF	TGTGCCAGCAGCTCGCAAGGGGGCACTGAAGCTTTCTTT	TRBJ1-1	TRBV7-6	.	.
CASSPLPRENPAFF	TGCGCCAGCAGCCCCCTACCCCGGGAGAATCCGGCTTTCTTT	TRBJ1-1	TRBV4-1	.	.
CASSVALTTPTDTQYF	TGTGCCAGCAGCGTAGCTCTAACTACCCCCACAGATACGCAGTATTTT	TRBJ2-3	TRBV9	.	.
CASSVQEQFF	TGTGCCAGCAGTGTACAAGAGCAGTTCTTC	TRBJ2-1	TRBV2	.	.
CAVKDRDDTEAFF	TGTGCCGTTAAAGACAGGGATGACACTGAAGCTTTCTTT	TRBJ1-1	TRBV10-3	few	TRBD1
CASGLHGRAGGTEAFF	TGTGCTAGTGGTTTGCACGGGAGGGCAGGAGGGACTGAAGCTTTCTTT	TRBJ1-1	TRBV12-5	.	.
CASSDQGAQGGAFF	TGTGCCAGCAGTGACCAGGGGGCACAGGGGGGAGCTTTCTTT	TRBJ1-1	TRBV2	.	TRBD1
CASSLRVPPGTGELFF	TGCGCCAGCAGCTTGCGGGTCCCCCCCGGCACCGGGGAGCTGTTTTTT	TRBJ2-2	TRBV5-1	.	.
CASSESSRGEQYF	TGCGCCAGCAGTGAGTCGAGTCGGGGCGAGCAGTACTTC	TRBJ2-7	TRBV10-1	.	.
CSVGAGSSYEQYF	TGCAGCGTTGGAGCGGGTAGCTCCTACGAGCAGTACTTC	TRBJ2-7	TRBV29-1	.	.
CATSRVGGGRYEQYF	TGTGCCACCAGCAGAGTAGGAGGGGGCCGGTACGAGCAGTACTTC	TRBJ2-7	TRBV15	.	.
CASSVLGQGNQPQHF	TGTGCCAGCAGTGTTTTGGGTCAGGGGAATCAGCCCCAGCATTTT	TRBJ1-5	TRBV6-6	.	.
CASSLGAGQGDSPLHF	TGCGCCAGCAGCTTGGGCGCCGGACAGGGGGATTCACCCCTCCACTTT	TRBJ1-6	TRBV5-1	.	TRBD1
CASSSASGMGRTEAFF	TGTGCCAGCAGCAGCGCCTCAGGGATGGGGCGCACTGAAGCTTTCTTT	TRBJ1-1	TRBV9	.	.
CASSPLARNEQFF	TGCGCCAGCAGCCCATTAGCGCGGAATGAGCAGTTCTTC	TRBJ2-1	TRBV5-1	.	.
CASSPGQGAYEQYF	TGTGCCAGTTCTCCGGGACAGGGTGCCTACGAGCAGTACTTC	TRBJ2-7	TRBV19	.	TRBD1